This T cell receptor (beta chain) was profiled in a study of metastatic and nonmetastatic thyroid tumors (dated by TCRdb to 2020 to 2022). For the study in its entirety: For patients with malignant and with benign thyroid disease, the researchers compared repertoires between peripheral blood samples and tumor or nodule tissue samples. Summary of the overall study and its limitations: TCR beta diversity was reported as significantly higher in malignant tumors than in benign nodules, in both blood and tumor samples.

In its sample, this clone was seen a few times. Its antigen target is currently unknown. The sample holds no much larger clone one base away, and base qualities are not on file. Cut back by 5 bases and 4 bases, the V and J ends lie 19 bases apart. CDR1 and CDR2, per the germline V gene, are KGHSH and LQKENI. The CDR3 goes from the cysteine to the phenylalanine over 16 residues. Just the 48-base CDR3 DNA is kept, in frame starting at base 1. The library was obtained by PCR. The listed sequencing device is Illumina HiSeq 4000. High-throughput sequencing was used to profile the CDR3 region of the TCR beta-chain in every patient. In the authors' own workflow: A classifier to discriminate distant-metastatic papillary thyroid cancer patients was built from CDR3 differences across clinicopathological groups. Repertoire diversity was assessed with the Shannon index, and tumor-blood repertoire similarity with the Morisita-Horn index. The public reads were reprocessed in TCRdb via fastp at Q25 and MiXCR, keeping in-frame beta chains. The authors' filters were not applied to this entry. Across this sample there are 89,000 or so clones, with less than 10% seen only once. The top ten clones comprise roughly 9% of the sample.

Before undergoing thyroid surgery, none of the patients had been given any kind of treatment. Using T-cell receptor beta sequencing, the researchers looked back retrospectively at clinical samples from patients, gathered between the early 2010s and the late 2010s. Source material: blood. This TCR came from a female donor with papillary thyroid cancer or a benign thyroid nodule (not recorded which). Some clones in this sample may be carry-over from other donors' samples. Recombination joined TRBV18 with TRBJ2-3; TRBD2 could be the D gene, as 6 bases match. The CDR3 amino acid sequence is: CASSFRESLAPDTQYF. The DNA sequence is TGTGCCAGCTCATTCCGAGAATCACTAGCTCCAGATACGCAGTATTTT.